Described below is a single T cell receptor (beta chain) sequence and its context. Produced via immunoSEQ multiplex PCR; TCRdb's table is partial and in-frame only. The sample records about 270,000 clones, roughly nine tenths being singletons. The data were taken from a study of blood T cell repertoires in COVID-19. In the study overall: Acute-phase and convalescent COVID-19 samples originated in the United States, Italy and Spain. PBMCs, B-cell-depleted T cells, or T cells were the source of the cDNA or gDNA that made up the material.

Trimming cost V 4 bases and J 1 base; bases outside gene matches: 7. The CDR3 sequence is 17 residues long. The germline V gene encodes CDR1 SGDLS and CDR2 YYNGEE. Patients at the Seattle site were enrolled during active infection and followed longitudinally. V gene TRBV9 combines with J gene TRBJ2-5, with TRBD2 matching over 13 bases. The material sequenced was peripheral blood. The sequence was obtained from a woman in her 30s with COVID-19, enrolled during active disease. In nucleotides, the CDR3 is TGTGCCAGCAGCCCCAGGACTAGCGGGGGACCCCAAGAGACCCAGTACTTC. This codes for CASSPRTSGGPQETQYF.